This record covers a single T cell receptor (beta chain). Its antigen is not known. TCRdb reprocessed the 5' RACE reads, with one entry per CDR3 protein and no DNA. The listing records about 300,000 distinct CDR3 sequences. The data were taken from a study of T cells expressing NK-cell markers. The overall study: The authors derived TCR beta repertoires from sorted CD3+CD56+NKG2C+, CD3+CD56+NKG2C- and CD3+CD56-NKG2C+ T cells. Seven of the eight sequenced donors were classified as HCMV-seropositive, and one was classified as seronegative.

Germline V gene data show CDR1 as LGHDT and CDR2 as YNNKEL (reference sequence). The CDR3 is made up of 14 amino acids. Study findings and constraints: The CD3+CD56-NKG2C+ fraction of a few donors was also led by these clonotypes. As a fraction of CD8+ T cells, dominant NKG2C+ clonotypes reached roughly 1.0-7.5% in six donors.

V and J are TRBV3-1 and TRBJ1-1; as DNA is missing, the TRBD1 call by TCRdb cannot be tested. The clonotype originates from a woman between 18 and 70 years old in good health. Sequencing was done on a sample of blood T cells: a sorted CD56 or NKG2C T cell subset, CD4+ or CD8+ T cells, or bulk PBMC T cells (not recorded which). The CDR3 sequence: CASSRASGVGEAFF.